This TCR beta chain derives from a study of PD-1 blockade in classical Hodgkin lymphoma. Data came from immunoSEQ multiplex PCR; TCRdb stores just in-frame clones and leaves some out. The sample consists of tens of thousands of clones, approximately 90% of them appearing once. Noted time point: cycle 4 day 1 (C4D1), after more than five weeks of nivolumab. Exposure to brentuximab vedotin varied, and each patient had relapsed following autologous stem cell transplantation. Patients reached a best response of complete response, partial response or progressive disease. Regarding the study as a whole: By C4D1, CD4+ diversity increased significantly, especially in complete responders. Newly diagnosed patients were reported to exhibit reduced baseline TCR diversity relative to healthy donors.

There are 16 residues in the CDR3. Germline CDR1 reads MDHEN; CDR2 reads SYDVKM. V gave up 6 bases and J gave up 0 bases, with 15 bases separating them. Comments on this clone: The antigen is not known.

The gene calls are TRBV28 and TRBJ2-1; D is possibly TRBD1 (5 bases). The origin of this receptor is a human donor with classical Hodgkin lymphoma. Sequences were derived from peripheral blood mononuclear cells (PBMCs), sampled before the fourth cycle of nivolumab. In nucleotides, the CDR3 is TGTGCCAGCAGATCGTACAGGTCCAGCTCCTACAATGAGCAGTTCTTC. Translated: CASRSYRSSSYNEQFF.